What follows describes a single T cell receptor (beta chain). Its target is not known. Sequencing templates came from extracted RNA that was reverse transcribed into cDNA. This table comes from immunoSEQ multiplex PCR, and its TCRdb copy is limited to in-frame clones, with some not included. The sample lists 120,000 or so clones, roughly 57% occurring once. The sample originates from a study of CD8+ T cells in alopecia areata. Study-level information: Tofacitinib administration persisted for 6 to 18 months, succeeded by 6 months off drug. Regarding the study as a whole: Patients showed less clear TCR sequence sharing than mice, possibly partly because of HLA diversity.

Stated treatment: oral pan-JAK inhibitor, 5-10 mg twice daily. Germline CDR1 reads SQVTM; CDR2 reads ANQGSEA. After removal of 6 bases from V and 4 bases from J, the junction contained 2 bases not matched to a gene. The CDR3 sequence is 12 residues long. The gene calls are TRBV29-1 and TRBJ1-2; 10 bases are shared with TRBD1. The sequence was collected from a human donor with alopecia areata. The source was CD4+ T cells sorted from blood, collected at week 4, from a patient treated with tofacitinib. The CDR3 loop reads CSVRTGGYGYTF. CDR3 DNA sequence: TGCAGCGTACGGACAGGGGGCTATGGCTACACCTTC. Complete variable domain (other parts from reference TRBV29-1 and TRBJ1-2): SAVISQKPSRDICQRGTSLTIQCQVDSQVTMMFWYRQQPGQSLTLIATANQGSEATYESGFVIDKFPISRPNLTFSTLTVSNMSPEDSSIYLCSVRTGGYGYTFGSGTRLTVV.